Below, one TCR beta chain is given with its context. Germline V gives CDR1 GTSNPN, CDR2 SVGIG (reference sequence). There are 12 residues in the CDR3. The V end was cut by 1 base, the J end by 5 bases, with 7 bases between. The data stem from a study of cytomegalovirus exposure and HLA in healthy donors. Study-wide context: Most donors, roughly 84% of a few hundred genotyped, fell in the Caucasian-associated ancestry cluster.

Primers: 60 Vbeta forward and 13 Jbeta reverse. Sequencing used immunoSEQ multiplex PCR; TCRdb keeps in-frame clones, though not all of them. The sample carries about 200,000 clones, approximately 78% recorded once. This receptor was identified in a woman aged 40 to 50 in good health and CMV-seronegative. This chain uses TRBV30 with TRBJ2-3; D may be TRBD2 (5 bases). The sequenced sample consisted of PBMCs. The CDR3 coding sequence is TGTGCCTGGAGTGAACTAGTAGATACGCAGTATTTT. This codes for CAWSELVDTQYF.